This T cell receptor (beta chain) was sequenced in a study of blood T cell repertoires in COVID-19. For the study at large: Material from acute and convalescent COVID-19 was sourced from the United States, Italy and Spain. T cells, B-cell-depleted T cells, or PBMCs provided the cDNA or gDNA that served as material.

Authors' data handling: Reference gene primer amplification in the assay estimated nucleated cell counts. TCRdb's copy holds only in-frame clones and misses some; the assay was immunoSEQ multiplex PCR. V, J and clone size were drawn from that table, and D and trimming were deduced from the DNA. The sample lists hundreds of thousands of clones, 75% to 90% seen once, with approximately 0.66% in the top ten. This clone showed up just once. The TCR was taken from a man aged 40-49 years with acute or convalescent COVID-19. The sequenced sample consisted of peripheral blood.

The CDR3 loop reads CAWNSGLAVNNEQFF. As DNA, the CDR3 is TGTGCCTGGAACTCGGGACTAGCGGTAAACAATGAGCAGTTCTTC. The V and J genes are TRBV30 and TRBJ2-1, with 11 bases identical to TRBD2. The CDR3 has 15 amino acids. With 4 bases clipped from V and 5 bases from J, the junction kept 7 bases outside the gene matches. CDR1 and CDR2 from the germline V gene are GTSNPN and SVGIG (reference sequence).